This passage covers 20 T cell receptor beta chains from one sample sequenced in a study of high-grade serous ovarian cancer treatment subgroups. Profiling relied on immunoSEQ multiplex PCR, and the TCRdb table lists in-frame clones only, not all of them. The repertoire includes about 7,700 clones, approximately 70% of them detected once, and almost 6% sits in the top ten. Tumor samples were taken before definitive surgery or chemotherapy. The sample taken for sequencing was tumor tissue. These receptors were obtained from a human donor with high-grade serous ovarian cancer.

The rearrangement uses TRBV7-9 and TRBJ1-1; perhaps TRBD1 as D (6 bases). The germline gives CDR1 SEHNR, CDR2 FQNEAQ (reference sequence). V lost 3 bases and J 4 bases, leaving 15 bases between the germline ends. The CDR3 has 15 residues. In DNA, the CDR3 is TGTGCCAGCAGCTTTGATGGGGGCCGGGGCACTGAAGCTTTCTTT. This sequence encodes CASSFDGGRGTEAFF.

The chain carries TRBV9 and TRBJ1-1, with D hard to call. Per germline, CDR1 SGDLS and CDR2 YYNGEE. V gave up 4 bases and J gave up 3 bases, with 13 bases separating them. This CDR3 has 14 amino acids. In DNA, the CDR3 is TGTGCCAGCAGCCCCACATCCCCCTACACTGAAGCTTTCTTT. It specifies CASSPTSPYTEAFF.

This clone was counted between two and nine times. The chain employs TRBV2 and TRBJ2-7; D remains ambiguous. Per germline, CDR1 SNHLY and CDR2 FYNNEI. The V and J ends lost 6 bases and 3 bases respectively, with 18 bases between them. The CDR3 sequence is 15 residues long. CDR3 region: CASRTTHLLVYEQYF. As DNA, the CDR3 is TGTGCCAGCAGAACGACGCACCTCCTCGTCTACGAGCAGTACTTC.

The V gene is TRBV4-1, the J gene TRBJ2-3, with 10 bases aligning to TRBD2. V shed 4 bases and J 0 bases; nucleotides not matched to a gene: 7. Germline V lookup: CDR1 MGHRA, CDR2 YSYEKL. This CDR3 contains 17 residues. As DNA, the CDR3 is TGCGCCAGCAGCCTTCAGGTAGCGGGAGGTAGCACAGATACGCAGTATTTT. Translating it yields CASSLQVAGGSTDTQYF.

This chain joins TRBV19 and TRBJ2-3, with D possibly being TRBD2 (5 bases). Trimming removed 3 bases from V and 0 bases from J, with 16 bases in between. Per the germline V gene, CDR1 is LNHDA and CDR2 is SQIVND (reference sequence). The CDR3 has 17 amino acids. This CDR3 is CASSMRVGGRSTDTQYF. The DNA for the CDR3 is TGTGCCAGTAGTATGAGAGTTGGCGGGCGTAGCACAGATACGCAGTATTTT. The full variable domain, completed using reference TRBV19 and TRBJ2-3, is DGGITQSPKYLFRKEGQNVTLSCEQNLNHDAMYWYRQDPGQGLRLIYYSQIVNDFQKGDIAEGYSVSREKKESFPLTVTSAQKNPTAFYLCASSMRVGGRSTDTQYFGPGTRLTVL.

This sequence joins TRBV5-4 and TRBJ2-5; no firm D call. CDR1 is SGHNT and CDR2 is YYREEE in the germline V gene (reference sequence). The CDR3 loop spans 12 amino acids. Trimming pared 4 bases from V and 1 base from J, leaving 5 bases between. The CDR3 protein is CASSQPQETQYF. CDR3 sequence (DNA): TGTGCCAGCAGCCAGCCCCAAGAGACCCAGTACTTC.

The gene calls are TRBV15 and TRBJ2-5; 10 nucleotides match TRBD1. CDR1 and CDR2 (germline): LNHNV, YYDKDF (reference sequence). The J segment lost 3 bases and the V segment lost 6 bases, leaving 10 bases of the junction unmatched. This CDR3 comprises 16 residues. The CDR3: CATSPSPGQGKETQYF. The CDR3, as DNA: TGTGCCACCAGTCCTTCCCCGGGACAGGGGAAAGAGACCCAGTACTTC.

The chain recombines TRBV28 with TRBJ2-5, with unresolved D. The end of the DNA aligns better with TRBJ2-7, so the J call may be wrong. The germline V gene encodes CDR1 MDHEN and CDR2 SYDVKM. The CDR3 has 13 residues. The CDR3 protein is CATRAPSYGEQYF. Here the CDR3 DNA reads TGTGCCACCCGGGCCCCCTCGTATGGCGAGCAGTACTTC.

This clone counts as medium-sized. The J gene is TRBJ1-5, the V gene TRBV5-4; D unclear. The germline CDR1 and CDR2 sequences are SGHNT and YYREEE (reference sequence). V gave up 2 bases and J gave up 5 bases, with 5 bases separating them. This CDR3 has 12 amino acids. This chain's CDR3 is CASSFDDQPQHF. The CDR3 DNA sequence: TGTGCCAGCAGCTTCGACGATCAGCCCCAGCATTTT.

This chain joins TRBV6-5 and TRBJ1-1; no clear D gene. The V end was cut by 4 bases, the J end by 0 bases, with 9 bases between. The CDR3 loop spans 14 amino acids. Germline values: CDR1 MNHEY, CDR2 SVGAGI. The CDR3 DNA follows: TGTGCCAGCAGTTTAGCCGGGATGAACACTGAAGCTTTCTTT. Protein: CASSLAGMNTEAFF.

V usage is TRBV30 and J usage is TRBJ1-1; D unclear. The CDR3 extends over 13 amino acids. V lost 0 bases and J lost 1, with 6 bases in between. Germline values: CDR1 GTSNPN, CDR2 SVGIG (reference sequence). CDR3 DNA sequence: TGTGCCTGGAGTGTCGGGTGGAACACTGAAGCTTTCTTT. This gives the protein CAWSVGWNTEAFF. The variable domain in full, completed from reference TRBV30 and TRBJ1-1, reads SQTIHQWPATLVQPVGSPLSLECTVEGTSNPNLYWYRQAAGRGLQLLFYSVGIGQISSEVPQNLSASRPQDRQFILSSKKLLLSDSGFYLCAWSVGWNTEAFFGQGTRLTVV.

This chain connects TRBV11-2 to TRBJ1-1; no clear D gene. CDR1 SGHAT and CDR2 FQNNGV come from the germline V gene. Trimming stripped 1 base from V and 4 bases from J, with 7 bases between. The CDR3 spans 13 residues. In DNA form, the CDR3 reads TGTGCCAGCAGCTTAGGACAATTCACTGAAGCTTTCTTT. The encoded protein is CASSLGQFTEAFF.

The CDR3 DNA reads as TGTGCCAGCAGCTTAGGAGCGACGGAGACCCAGTACTTC. Its protein product is CASSLGATETQYF. V and J are TRBV7-3 and TRBJ2-5; D not resolved. CDR1 and CDR2 (germline): SGHTA, FQGTGA. There are 13 residues in the CDR3. The V and J ends lost 2 bases and 5 bases respectively, with 9 bases between them.

This rearrangement joins TRBV11-2 to TRBJ1-5, with D hard to call. This CDR3 has 14 amino acids. Germline V gene sequence: CDR1 SGHAT, CDR2 FQNNGV. The germline V and J ends were trimmed by 6 bases and 5 bases, with 14 bases remaining between them. Here the CDR3 reads CASSSGSHDQPQHF. Written as DNA, the CDR3 is TGTGCCAGCAGTAGCGGGTCACACGATCAGCCCCAGCATTTT. Together with reference TRBV11-2 and TRBJ1-5, the CDR3 gives the full variable domain: EAGVAQSPRYKIIEKRQSVAFWCNPISGHATLYWYQQILGQGPKLLIQFQNNGVVDDSQLPKDRFSAERLKGVDSTLKIQPAKLEDSAVYLCASSSGSHDQPQHFGDGTRLSIL.

The chain carries TRBV7-2 and TRBJ1-5; D perhaps matches TRBD1 (6 bases). The germline gives CDR1 SGHTA, CDR2 FQGNSA. The CDR3 runs to 15 residues. V dropped 2 bases and J dropped 5 bases, with 13 bases sitting between them. The CDR3 loop is CASSLKVGGDQPQHF. CDR3 coding DNA: TGTGCCAGCAGCTTAAAGGTAGGGGGTGATCAGCCCCAGCATTTT.

J is TRBJ1-2 and V is TRBV6-1; D not resolved. This CDR3 is 12 amino acids long. V was shortened by 5 bases and J by 3 bases, with 7 bases between the two germline ends. Germline V gives CDR1 MNHNS, CDR2 SASEGT. The CDR3 reads CASSSRYYGYTF. The CDR3 DNA reads as TGTGCCAGCAGTTCAAGGTACTATGGCTACACCTTC.

This clone was seen more than once but under ten times. This sequence joins TRBV10-2 and TRBJ1-5; TRBD1 might be the D (6 bases). Germline-derived CDR1 and CDR2 are WSHSY and SAAADI. Trimming took off 6 bases at V and 6 bases at J, with 18 bases between the two ends. This CDR3 contains 15 residues. The CDR3 DNA reads as TGCGCCAGCAGAACAGGGATGGGGGCAAGTCAGCCCCAGCATTTT. This encodes CASRTGMGASQPQHF.

This clone was observed a single time. The chain joins TRBV2 to TRBJ1-4; 10 bases agree with TRBD1. This CDR3 region has 15 residues. CDR1 SNHLY and CDR2 FYNNEI come from the germline V gene. V shed 6 bases, J shed 8 bases, and the junction held 9 bases outside the gene matches. CDR3 in DNA: TGTGCCAGCAGCGGGACAGGGGCTCCTGCAGAAAAACTGTTTTTT. The encoded protein is CASSGTGAPAEKLFF.

This clone was seen only once. This chain links TRBV30 with TRBJ2-1; unclear D gene. This CDR3 is 13 amino acids long. Per the germline V gene, CDR1 is GTSNPN and CDR2 is SVGIG (reference sequence). The V end lost 0 bases, the J end lost 9 bases, and 12 bases lay between the germline ends. For the CDR3, the DNA is TGTGCCTGGAGTGTACGAGACTCGGGTGAGCAGTTCTTC. Encoded protein: CAWSVRDSGEQFF.

V and J are TRBV6-4 and TRBJ2-1; the D is unclear. Germline assignment: CDR1 MRHNA and CDR2 SNTAGT. V was trimmed by 2 bases and J by 2 bases, leaving 4 bases between them. The CDR3 is made up of 13 amino acids. DNA for the CDR3: TGTGCCAGCAGTGACGATGCCTACAATGAGCAGTTCTTC. Protein: CASSDDAYNEQFF.